This passage covers 8 T cell receptor beta chains from one sample sequenced in a study of T cell responses to AZD1222 COVID-19 vaccine. The repertoire was sequenced with immunoSEQ multiplex PCR; TCRdb's copy has only in-frame clones and lacks some. Here the sample spans roughly 97,000 clones, 88% being singletons. The sample was peripheral blood, taken on day 0 of AZD1222 vaccination. The receptor source for this set is an adult in good health.

The chain joins TRBV7-8 to TRBJ1-5, with D tentatively TRBD1 (6 bases). CDR3 length equals 15 residues. Looked up from germline, CDR1 is SGHVS and CDR2 is FQNEAQ. Trimming removed 1 base at V and 11 bases at J, with 18 bases between. The CDR3 sequence: CASSLGLGGVEAQHF. Written as DNA, the CDR3 is TGTGCCAGCAGCTTAGGGTTAGGGGGAGTAGAGGCCCAGCATTTT.

This clone showed up just once. The V call is TRBV10-3, the J call TRBJ1-4, with 8 bases that match TRBD1. CDR1 and CDR2 from the germline V gene are ENHRY and SYGVKD. The CDR3 loop spans 13 amino acids. Unmatched junction bases numbered 2, after V lost 6 bases and J lost 5 bases. The CDR3 reads CAISTGGNEKLFF. CDR3 DNA sequence: TGTGCCATCAGCACAGGGGGAAATGAAAAACTGTTTTTT.

The chain recombines TRBV14 with TRBJ2-3; 7 nucleotides align to TRBD2. This CDR3 region has 14 residues. In germline, CDR1 is SGHDN, CDR2 FVKESK. The ends lost 4 bases at V and 0 bases at J; junction bases unmatched: 1. CDR3 sequence reads: CASSRGGSTDTQYF. The CDR3 nucleotides are TGTGCCAGCAGCCGGGGGGGTAGCACAGATACGCAGTATTTT.

The rearrangement joins TRBV24-1 to TRBJ1-3; no firm D call. CDR1 KGHDR and CDR2 SFDVKD come from the germline V gene. V was clipped by 0 bases and J by 7 bases, with 3 bases between them. The CDR3 has 12 residues. The DNA of the CDR3 is TGTGCCACCAGTGATTTGGGGAACACCATATATTTT. Amino acids: CATSDLGNTIYF.

The table lists this clone with a count of one. The gene calls are TRBV7-2 and TRBJ2-7; D tentatively fits TRBD1 or TRBD2 (6 bases each). CDR1 and CDR2 from the germline V gene are SGHTA and FQGNSA. With 3 bases removed from V and 6 bases from J, the gap between germline ends came to 12 bases. This CDR3 comprises 13 residues. CDR3 amino acids: CASSFGGGREQYF. The CDR3 region has the DNA TGTGCCAGCAGCTTCGGAGGGGGGCGCGAGCAGTACTTC.

The chain links TRBV5-1 to TRBJ2-7; the D call may be TRBD1 or TRBD2 (5 bases each). In germline, CDR1 is SGHRS, CDR2 YFSETQ. Trimming removed 7 bases from V and 0 bases from J, with 17 bases in between. The CDR3 consists of 15 residues. The CDR3 bases are TGCGCCAGCCGCAAGGGGACGTCGAGCTCCTACGAGCAGTACTTC. Translation: CASRKGTSSSYEQYF.

The CDR3 protein is CASSLREGIGEKLFF. Here the CDR3 DNA reads TGTGCCAGCAGTTTGAGAGAAGGGATCGGTGAAAAACTGTTTTTT. The rearrangement uses TRBV28 and TRBJ1-4; no reliable D call. Germline values: CDR1 MDHEN, CDR2 SYDVKM. V was clipped by 3 bases and J by 7 bases, with 15 bases between them. CDR3 length equals 15 residues.

The V call is TRBV6-5, the J call TRBJ1-5; D is unresolved. V was trimmed by 6 bases and J by 8 bases, leaving 11 bases between them. Germline CDR1 MNHEY, CDR2 SVGAGI. The CDR3 has 12 residues. The CDR3 DNA is TGTGCCAGCAGGAACCCCCTTGAGCCCCAGCATTTT. Its translation is CASRNPLEPQHF.